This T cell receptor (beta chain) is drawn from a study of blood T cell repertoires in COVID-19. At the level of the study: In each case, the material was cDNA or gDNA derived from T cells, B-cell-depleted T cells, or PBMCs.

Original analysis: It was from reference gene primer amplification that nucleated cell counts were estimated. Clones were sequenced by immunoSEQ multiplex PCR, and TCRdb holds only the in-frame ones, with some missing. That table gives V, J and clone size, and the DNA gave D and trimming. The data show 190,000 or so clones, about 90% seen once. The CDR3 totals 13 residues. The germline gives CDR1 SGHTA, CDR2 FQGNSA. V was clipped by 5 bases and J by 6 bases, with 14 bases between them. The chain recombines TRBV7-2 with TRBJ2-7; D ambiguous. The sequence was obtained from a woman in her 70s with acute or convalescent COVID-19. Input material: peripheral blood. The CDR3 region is CASSGPGTGEQYF. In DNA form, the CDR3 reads TGTGCCAGCAGCGGCCCTGGAACGGGCGAGCAGTACTTC.